This entry is about one T cell receptor (beta chain). The data stem from a study of blood T cell repertoires in COVID-19. The junction had 1 base not matched to a gene; V was cut back by 2 bases and J by 8 bases. The CDR3 loop spans 13 amino acids. Germline V CDR1 and CDR2: MNHEY, SMNVEV (reference sequence). The data were produced by immunoSEQ multiplex PCR, yet TCRdb's version contains in-frame clones alone and is incomplete. The table lists about 360,000 clones, more than 70% of them singletons. Sample: PBMCs or T cells enriched from blood (not recorded which). The receptor comes from a man in his thirties or forties who had recovered from COVID-19. The genes are TRBV27 and TRBJ1-2, with TRBD1 matching over 11 bases. CDR3 sequence (DNA): TGTGCCAGCAGTTTAAGGACAGGGGGCGGCTACACCTTC. It specifies CASSLRTGGGYTF.